The clone carrying this T cell receptor (beta chain) was recorded many times. The junction does not match germline at one end; this may be a read error. The CDR3 covers 15 residues. The germline gives CDR1 MNHEY, CDR2 SMNVEV (reference sequence). To make TCR beta libraries, researchers used iRepertoire HTBI primers and Arm-PCR of CDR3 regions. One entry per CDR3 protein results from TCRdb running MiXCR on the multiplex PCR reads. The repertoire holds some 450,000 distinct CDR3 sequences, about a sixth seen once, with around 11% in the top ten. These data are taken from a study of regulatory T cells in long-lasting Graves disease. Time point of the sample: newly diagnosed GD, antithyroid drugs for less than 3 months. Extracted PBMC RNA gave rise to the TCR library. These data were likewise used in another study, on T cells in Graves' hyperthyroidism and ophthalmopathy.

The source material was peripheral blood mononuclear cells (PBMCs), sampled at new diagnosis, from a patient treated with antithyroid drugs. This chain links TRBV27 with TRBJ2-7; D possibly corresponds to TRBD1 (7 bases). This clonotype originated in a woman in her twenties or thirties with Graves disease. The CDR3 DNA follows: TGTGCCAGCAGGACAGGGACTTTCGGCGGGAAAGCCCAGTGCTTC. This codes for CASRTGTFGGKAQCF.